The sequence of this T cell receptor (beta chain) was determined in a study of T cell responses to AZD1222 COVID-19 vaccine. Study-wide points: Clonal diversity was possibly underestimated; the donors were predominantly white British and more often female. Along spike, vaccine-associated CD4 TCRs were found throughout, with dominance at 160-218 and 743-854. The reported proportion of spike-specific TCRs targeting unmutated variant regions was nearly half.

Regarding this clone: As yet, its antigen is unknown.

Libraries were prepared by immunoSEQ multiplex PCR; TCRdb keeps only in-frame clonotypes and omits some of them. In the table there are roughly 260,000 clones, 90% to 95% of which are singletons. Trimming took 7 bases from V and 2 from J, leaving 12 bases between them. Germline-derived CDR1 and CDR2 are MNHEY and SVGAGI. The CDR3 runs 14 residues. This chain connects TRBV6-5 to TRBJ2-1; a possible D gene is TRBD2 (7 bases). This sequence originates from an adult in good health. Source: peripheral blood, taken on day 0 of AZD1222 vaccination. The CDR3, as DNA: TGTGCCAGCATTCCGGGGGGCACCTACAATGAGCAGTTCTTC. This sequence encodes CASIPGGTYNEQFF.